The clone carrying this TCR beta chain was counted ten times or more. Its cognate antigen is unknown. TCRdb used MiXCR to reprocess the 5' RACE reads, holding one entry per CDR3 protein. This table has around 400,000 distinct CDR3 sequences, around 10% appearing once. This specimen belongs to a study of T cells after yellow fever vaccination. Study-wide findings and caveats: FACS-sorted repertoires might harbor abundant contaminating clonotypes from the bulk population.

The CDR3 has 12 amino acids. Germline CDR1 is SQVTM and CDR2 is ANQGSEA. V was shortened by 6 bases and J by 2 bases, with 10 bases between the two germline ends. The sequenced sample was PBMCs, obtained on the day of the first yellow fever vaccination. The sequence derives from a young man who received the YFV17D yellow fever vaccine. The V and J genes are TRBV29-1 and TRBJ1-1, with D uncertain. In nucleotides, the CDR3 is TGCAGCGTGGCTCCGGGTAACACTGAAGCTTTCTTT. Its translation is CSVAPGNTEAFF. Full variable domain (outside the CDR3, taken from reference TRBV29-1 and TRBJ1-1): SAVISQKPSRDICQRGTSLTIQCQVDSQVTMMFWYRQQPGQSLTLIATANQGSEATYESGFVIDKFPISRPNLTFSTLTVSNMSPEDSSIYLCSVAPGNTEAFFGQGTRLTVV.